This TCR beta chain was retrieved from a study of cytomegalovirus exposure and HLA in healthy donors (dated by TCRdb to 2016 to 2017). About the investigation overall: According to an earlier analysis of several hundred of the donors, 150 million to 200 million T cells yielded roughly 110 million unique TCR beta sequences and around 280 Gb of sequence data. An early release covering more than 500 HLA-typed donors comprised about 320 gigabases of sequencing data and 65 million to 100 million unique TCR sequences. Among the 398 genotyped donors, approximately 76% belonged to the genetic ancestry cluster associated with self-reported Caucasian donors. The study aimed to test whether signatures of past pathogen exposure could be identified by cataloging public T cell receptors. The study used immunosequencing to profile the T cell repertoires of 600 to 850 subjects and linked those repertoires to cytomegalovirus serostatus. A separate validation cohort of 100 to 150 different subjects was used in addition to the roughly 620-subject first cohort. To predict cytomegalovirus infection status, the study brought together high-throughput TCR immunosequencing, statistical association of individual TCRs with disease status, and machine learning. A later analysis re-analyzed previously published TCR beta repertoires from roughly 600 donors and added high-resolution HLA genotyping to study TCR occurrence patterns. In the later analysis, no new phenotypic data were used to find candidate immune exposures; instead, reliance was placed on TCR beta sequences and their occurrence across donors. To decide whether each TCR beta V gene segment behaved as functional or pseudogenic, an earlier analysis of some 580 of the donors relied on high-throughput TCR beta sequencing. Donor age, sex, ethnicity and CMV serostatus were compiled alongside the repertoire data. In a later genetic analysis, genome-wide SNP genotypes for about three fifths of the 666 donors were used, and that subset was treated as a discovery cohort. Every discovery cohort repertoire had been produced on one sequencing platform. Class I and class II HLA loci were covered by the typing at four-digit resolution. Typing coverage varied by locus: roughly 620-640 donors for A, B, C, DRB1 and DQB1; approximately 500 for DQA1; some 610 for DPA1; fewer than 480 for DPB1. Because of strong linkage in the cohort, roughly five DR-DQ haplotypes were treated as single units for association and clustering. Among around 400 genotyped donors of the cohort, an average of roughly 230,000 unique TCR beta nucleotide sequences was sequenced per donor, of which approximately 18% were non-productive.

The CDR3 goes from the cysteine to the phenylalanine over 15 residues. The kept DNA is CDR3 alone, 45 bases in frame from the first base. The germline V gene (reference sequence) gives CDR1 as PRHDT and CDR2 as FYEKMQ. Trimming accounts for 2 bases at V and 9 bases at J, while the number of junction bases matched to no gene is 9. Remarks on this clone: Its antigen remains unidentified. No per-base quality is available; no much larger clone lies one base away.

Receptors were amplified or captured by the immunoSEQ multiplex PCR assay. For the multiplex PCR, a mixture combining 60 forward primers for TCR Vbeta segments and 13 reverse primers for TCR Jbeta segments was used. The CDR3 region of rearranged TCR beta genes was amplified from genomic DNA by a multiplex PCR assay. The amplified TCR beta libraries were sequenced on the Illumina HiSeq System as 87-base-pair reads. In the original analysis: Across the roughly 600 repertoires, a later analysis counted some 81 million unique TCR beta chains, around 11 million of which were shared by at least two donors. Raw reads were error-corrected and collapsed into unique sequences by a nearest-neighbor algorithm in which closely related sequences were merged to remove PCR and sequencing errors. CDR3 sequences were aligned to IMGT reference sequences to assign V, D and J gene segments. For a sequence to be retained, at least a six-nucleotide match to both a V gene segment and a J gene segment was required. Rearrangements were classified as productive when the CDR3 lacked stop codons and remained in frame with V and J, and all other rearrangements were classified as non-productive. Following IMGT convention, CDR3 was defined as the stretch from the second conserved V-encoded cysteine to the conserved J-encoded phenylalanine. Sequences without an unambiguous match to a single V gene segment were excluded from the earlier analysis of over 500 of the donors. An earlier analysis of 550 to 650 of the donors classified V segments as functional when productive rearrangements were above 56.7% and as segregating when the standard deviation between donors was above 5%. To diagnose cytomegalovirus status from the catalog of TCR beta chain sequences, a statistical classification framework was built. In a later analysis, TCR nucleotide sequences were compared against IMGT/GENE-DB human TR gene sequences so that V and J genes could be assigned. A later analysis assigned CDR3 sequences and most-parsimonious VDJ recombination scenarios with the TCRdist pipeline. In a later analysis, each TCR beta chain was defined by its CDR3 amino acid sequence together with its V-gene family, and reads without a unique V-gene family were excluded. In a later analysis, 450 to 600 highly shared, low-generation-probability nucleotide sequences were removed to address suspected cross-contamination and a sequencing artifact. In a later analysis, a clonal expansion index was calculated for each public chain from normalized within-repertoire ranks of inferred template counts. In a later analysis, generation probabilities were computed using a VDJ recombination model fitted to out-of-frame rearrangements, and the results were checked against IGoR. Hypergeometric tests were used in a later analysis to score TCR-TCR, TCR-HLA and TCR-CMV co-occurrence, with a repertoire-size bias correction applied to the TCR pairs. To estimate false discovery rates, a later analysis permuted the HLA or CMV assignments 20 times. A later analysis grouped co-occurring TCRs with DBSCAN, adding TCRdist sequence similarity when clustering within HLA-allele-positive subsets. For co-occurrence clustering, repertoires with fewer than 30,000 or more than 120,000 public chains were excluded, along with five or six repertoires with anomalous nucleotide sharing. TCRdb obtained this table from immuneACCESS and retained in-frame rearrangements with V and J assigned. These tables miss some clones; where compared with another copy, unresolved V genes account for less than half of the shortfall, and the remainder is unexplained. The V and J calls and the clone size are those of that table, but D and trimming were determined from the DNA. The table for this sample lists 75,000 to 95,000 clones; 70% to 85% of them were counted only once. The top ten constitute roughly 12% of the sample.

What the study reported, not specific to this receptor: Some IMGT-functional V segments, including TRBV6-2 and TRBV6-3, could not be distinguished by the 87-base-pair reads and were therefore excluded. HLA typing was unavailable for some donors at each locus, so association tests used only the typed subset. Compared with equally common non-associated chains, HLA-associated TCR beta chains in a later analysis were more clonally expanded and had lower generation probabilities. The study listed 150 to 200 TCR beta chains as associated with cytomegalovirus. A later genetic analysis associated a missense DCLRE1C variant with V-gene and J-gene trimming of TCR beta chains, and an independent cohort replicated the association. Most TCR sequences were observed very rarely across donors, whereas some public TCRs were present in many individuals. A few of the identified cytomegalovirus-associated TCR beta chains were confirmed in vitro to be specific for cytomegalovirus antigens. CMV serostatus was the only immune exposure information available for the cohort. A cluster of highly shared sequence variants was judged likely to represent a technical artifact of the sequencing pipeline. In a later analysis, several top co-occurrence clusters were reported to appear linked to parvovirus B19, influenza, CMV and Epstein-Barr virus. Strong co-occurrence of HLA alleles, especially DR and DQ, made assigning TCR associations to individual alleles difficult. According to a later analysis, most CMV-associated TCR beta chains appeared to be HLA-restricted, and the HLA associations seemed to be driven largely by CMV exposure. This cohort had only TCR beta chains sequenced, and the lack of alpha or paired-chain data limited which features could be detected. A further reported finding was that TCR beta sequences accurately predicted the HLA-A and HLA-B alleles for most subjects in the first cohort. A later analysis associated 17,000 or so TCR beta sequences with specific HLA alleles at a false discovery rate of 0.05. In an earlier analysis of more than 450 of the donors, most TCR beta V segments were observed in productive rearrangements about 87% or about 30% of the time, broadly matching IMGT annotations. Sequencing depth was assumed to be roughly uniform across donors in the presence/absence analyses, though that assumption may not hold. In both the original and validation cohorts, the classifier was reported to diagnose cytomegalovirus status with high specificity and sensitivity. In a later analysis, TCR association rates were found to vary across HLA loci, with the most associated TCRs seen for DRB1 alleles and the fewest for HLA-C alleles. Correlated functional status among segregating V segments might reflect linkage disequilibrium, but an unknown experimental factor could not be ruled out. It was suggested by the authors that the approach could potentially be generalized to other disease states and immunological phenotypes. In a later genetic analysis, fewer N-insertions in productive TCRs were reported among donors in an Asian-associated ancestry cluster than the approximately 670-donor mean. Because counts were too low, seventeen rarely observed V segments, including chromosome 9 orphons, were excluded from the earlier analysis of 587 of the donors.

The cohort comprised hundreds of healthy bone marrow donors. At the time of sampling, all cohort members were nominally healthy, though unrecorded immune exposures were likely present. Of the 700 or so cohort members, roughly 300 had positive CMV serostatus and 352 had negative CMV serostatus, and CMV serostatus was not recorded for the donor. Every donor gave a peripheral blood sample, and the peripheral blood mononuclear cells from that sample were used for TCR beta sequencing. The Qiagen DNeasy Blood Extraction Kit was used to extract genomic DNA from the blood cell samples. The rearranged segments are TRBV13 and TRBJ2-1; 8 bases in the middle match TRBD1. Sequencing input: PBMCs. This receptor was obtained from a human donor in good health. The encoded CDR3 is CASSLSRQGIIEQFF. The nucleotide sequence reads as follows: TGTGCCAGCAGCTTATCCCGACAGGGGATAATTGAGCAGTTCTTC.